These T cell receptor beta chains were read from a single sample in a study of blood T cell repertoires in COVID-19. The protocol was immunoSEQ multiplex PCR, while the TCRdb copy is restricted to in-frame clones and leaves out a portion. The profile shows fewer than 300,000 clones, about 89% of them singletons. The material sequenced was peripheral blood. These receptor sequences come from a woman in her 50s with acute or convalescent COVID-19. The CDR3 runs from the conserved cysteine through the conserved F or W. A D gene is named only where the DNA matches it firmly. Size is omitted from some rows. Given values are once, few, many or a class for expanded clones.

V	size	J	D	CDR3	DNA
TRBV11-2	.	TRBJ2-1	TRBD1	CASRSQGVGKQFF	TGTGCCAGCAGGTCCCAGGGGGTGGGGAAGCAGTTCTTC
TRBV7-2	few	TRBJ1-5	.	CASSLWQGSNQPQHF	TGTGCCAGCAGCTTATGGCAGGGGAGCAATCAGCCCCAGCATTTT
TRBV29-1	.	TRBJ2-7	.	CSVVPSDYEQYF	TGCAGCGTTGTCCCTAGCGACTACGAGCAGTACTTC
TRBV5-1	.	TRBJ2-7	TRBD2	CASSLGTSGRAAYEQYF	TGCGCCAGCAGCTTGGGGACTAGCGGGAGGGCCGCCTACGAGCAGTACTTC
TRBV19	.	TRBJ2-1	TRBD1	CASSRQGDYNEQFF	TGTGCCAGTAGTAGGCAGGGGGACTACAATGAGCAGTTCTTC
TRBV3-1/TRBV3-2	.	TRBJ1-3	.	CASSHWDTTSGNTIYF	TGTGCCAGCAGCCACTGGGACACGACCTCTGGAAACACCATATATTTT
TRBV19	.	TRBJ2-2	.	CASRGGNTGELFF	TGTGCCAGTAGAGGAGGTAACACCGGGGAGCTGTTTTTT
TRBV27	.	TRBJ2-1	.	CASGSGPGNEQFF	TGTGCCAGCGGCTCGGGCCCAGGGAATGAGCAGTTCTTC
TRBV9	.	TRBJ1-3	TRBD1	CASSVDRDGNTIYF	TGTGCCAGCAGCGTGGACAGGGATGGAAACACCATATATTTT
TRBV28	.	TRBJ1-4	TRBD1	CASSTQGAGEKLFF	TGTGCCAGCAGTACTCAGGGGGCGGGTGAAAAACTGTTTTTT
TRBV4-1	.	TRBJ1-5	.	CASSQERDNNQPQHF	TGCGCCAGCAGCCAAGAAAGGGACAACAATCAGCCCCAGCATTTT
TRBV5-6	.	TRBJ2-1	TRBD2	CASSLETSGRYNEQFF	TGTGCCAGCAGCTTGGAGACTAGCGGCCGCTACAATGAGCAGTTCTTC
TRBV6-2/TRBV6-3	few	TRBJ1-1	.	CASSLQGYEAFF	TGTGCCAGCAGTTTACAGGGTTATGAAGCTTTCTTT
TRBV29-1	.	TRBJ2-1	.	CSVEDLGWELNNEQFF	TGCAGCGTTGAAGATCTGGGGTGGGAGCTAAACAATGAGCAGTTCTTC
TRBV5-1	.	TRBJ2-3	.	CASSLTGISTDTQYF	TGCGCCAGCAGCTTGACAGGGATTAGCACAGATACGCAGTATTTT
TRBV7-6	once	TRBJ2-7	TRBD2	CASSWGTSGRGYEQYF	TGTGCCAGCAGCTGGGGGACTAGCGGGAGGGGCTACGAGCAGTACTTC
TRBV7-9	.	TRBJ2-7	TRBD2	CASRQPGGSYEQYF	TGTGCCAGCAGACAACCGGGGGGGAGCTACGAGCAGTACTTC
TRBV5-4	.	TRBJ2-7	TRBD1	CASSTGTGPYEQYF	TGTGCCAGCAGCACGGGGACAGGGCCCTACGAGCAGTACTTC
TRBV19	once	TRBJ1-1	TRBD1	CASSSDRMNTEAFF	TGTGCCAGTAGTTCGGACAGGATGAACACTGAAGCTTTCTTT
TRBV27	.	TRBJ2-3	.	CASRRGDTQYF	TGTGCCAGCAGAAGGGGAGATACGCAGTATTTT
TRBV10-3	.	TRBJ1-1	TRBD1	CAISASTGGYTEAFF	TGTGCCATCAGTGCCTCGACAGGGGGTTACACTGAAGCTTTCTTT
TRBV7-8	.	TRBJ2-3	.	CASSLGGLGTDTQYF	TGTGCCAGCAGCTTAGGAGGGTTAGGCACAGATACGCAGTATTTT
TRBV7-9	once	TRBJ2-7	.	CASSLSLNEQYF	TGTGCCAGCAGCCTTAGTCTTAACGAGCAGTACTTC
TRBV6-2/TRBV6-3	.	TRBJ1-6	.	CASSRRLTGSSYNSPLHF	TGTGCCAGCAGCCGCCGCCTTACAGGGAGCTCCTATAATTCACCCCTCCACTTT
TRBV28	once	TRBJ2-7	TRBD1	CASSSPGQGAGEQYF	TGTGCCAGCAGTTCACCGGGACAGGGGGCGGGAGAGCAGTACTTC
TRBV10-1	.	TRBJ2-7	.	CASRVDSLGYEQYF	TGCGCCAGCAGGGTTGACAGTCTCGGTTACGAGCAGTACTTC
TRBV29-1	.	TRBJ2-7	.	CSVEASYEQYF	TGCAGCGTTGAGGCCAGCTACGAGCAGTACTTC
TRBV18	.	TRBJ1-1	TRBD1	CASSPRTGNEAFF	TGTGCCAGCTCACCTCGGACAGGGAACGAAGCTTTCTTT
TRBV12-3/TRBV12-4	.	TRBJ1-2	.	CASSFTGIYGYTF	TGTGCCAGCAGTTTTACAGGGATCTATGGCTACACCTTC
TRBV9	.	TRBJ2-5	TRBD2	CASSVANGRETQYF	TGTGCCAGCAGCGTAGCTAACGGGAGGGAGACCCAGTACTTC
TRBV19	.	TRBJ1-1	.	CASSIEISRRGRTEAFF	TGTGCCAGTAGTATTGAGATCAGCAGGAGGGGCCGGACTGAAGCTTTCTTT
TRBV10-1	.	TRBJ2-7	TRBD2	CASQREWVYEQYF	TGCGCCAGCCAGCGGGAGTGGGTCTACGAGCAGTACTTC
TRBV6-2/TRBV6-3	few	TRBJ1-1	.	CASSHIDRPNTEAFF	TGTGCCAGCAGCCACATAGACAGACCAAACACTGAAGCTTTCTTT
TRBV27	.	TRBJ2-1	TRBD2	CASSLSASGAYNEQFF	TGTGCCAGCAGTTTATCGGCTAGCGGGGCCTACAATGAGCAGTTCTTC
TRBV7-2	once	TRBJ2-7	TRBD2	CASILGGSDEQYF	TGTGCCAGCATATTAGGCGGGAGCGACGAGCAGTACTTC
TRBV5-1	.	TRBJ2-1	TRBD2	CASSLVGAGGWNEQFF	TGCGCCAGCAGCTTGGTCGGAGCGGGAGGGTGGAATGAGCAGTTCTTC
TRBV7-2	few	TRBJ2-1	TRBD1	CASSLHRDREIF	TGTGCCAGCAGTCTCCACCGGGACAGGGAAATCTTC
TRBV7-7	.	TRBJ2-1	TRBD1	CASSPDREREQFF	TGTGCTAGCAGCCCGGACAGGGAGCGTGAGCAGTTCTTC
TRBV7-2	.	TRBJ1-3	.	CASSLAMGAAGNTIYF	TGTGCCAGCAGCTTAGCGATGGGAGCAGCTGGAAACACCATATATTTT
TRBV4-2	.	TRBJ2-7	TRBD2	CASSQENRPKTSGRGYEQYF	TGTGCCAGCAGCCAAGAAAACCGACCCAAGACTAGCGGGAGGGGCTACGAGCAGTACTTC
TRBV11-3	once	TRBJ1-5	TRBD1	CASSARPGQRNPDQPQHF	TGTGCCAGCAGCGCCCGACCGGGACAGCGAAACCCCGATCAGCCCCAGCATTTT
TRBV5-1	.	TRBJ1-4	.	CASSWTEPNEKLFF	TGCGCCAGCAGCTGGACAGAGCCTAATGAAAAACTGTTTTTT
TRBV6-5	.	TRBJ1-2	.	CASSYSNSNYGYTF	TGTGCCAGCAGTTACTCGAACTCAAACTATGGCTACACCTTC
TRBV10-3	.	TRBJ1-5	.	CASRGHNQPQHF	TGTGCCTCGAGGGGACACAATCAGCCCCAGCATTTT
TRBV7-8	.	TRBJ2-7	TRBD2	CASRLRAVSGTSYDEQYF	TGTGCCAGCAGACTTAGGGCCGTTTCCGGGACTAGCTACGACGAGCAGTACTTC
TRBV30	.	TRBJ1-6	.	CAWSEQPDSPLHF	TGTGCCTGGAGTGAACAGCCAGATTCACCCCTCCACTTT
TRBV5-1	.	TRBJ1-4	TRBD1	CASSVGTAWEKLFF	TGCGCCAGCAGCGTCGGGACAGCATGGGAAAAACTGTTTTTT
TRBV14	.	TRBJ2-7	TRBD1	CASSQLGQGHYEQYF	TGTGCCAGCAGCCAACTGGGACAGGGGCACTACGAGCAGTACTTC
TRBV6-6	once	TRBJ2-5	.	CASSRRETQYF	TGTGCCAGCAGCCGACGGGAGACCCAGTACTTC
TRBV27	.	TRBJ2-1	.	CASSLLGAANYNEQFF	TGTGCCAGCAGTCTCCTAGGGGCGGCTAACTACAATGAGCAGTTCTTC